The T cell receptor (beta chain) described here comes from a study of cytomegalovirus exposure and HLA in healthy donors. In the PCR, 60 Vbeta and 13 Jbeta primers were used. Profiled with immunoSEQ multiplex PCR; TCRdb holds only in-frame clones, not every one. In the table there are about 120,000 clones, roughly 80% of which are singletons. The CDR3 is 16 residues long. The ends lost 1 base at V and 6 bases at J; junction bases unmatched: 11. Germline V gene sequence: CDR1 GTSNPN, CDR2 SVGIG (reference sequence). Study-level points and caveats: Segments of the TCR beta V type were, in most cases, productive about 90% or about 30% of the time in an earlier analysis. Both high specificity and high sensitivity reportedly marked the classifier's diagnosis of cytomegalovirus status. Among donors in an Asian-associated ancestry cluster, a later analysis reportedly found fewer N-insertions than the approximately 670-donor mean. V- and J-gene trimming in TCR beta was tied to a missense DCLRE1C variant by an analysis performed later.

With respect to this clone: Antigen: not known.

The receptor was isolated from a man between 60 and 75 years old in good health and CMV-seropositive. The sequencing input was PBMCs. This chain joins TRBV30 and TRBJ2-4, with 8 nucleotides matching TRBD1. This CDR3 is CAWSALLGQAANIQYF. DNA for the CDR3: TGTGCCTGGAGTGCCCTATTGGGACAGGCAGCAAACATTCAGTACTTC.